These 28 T cell receptor beta chains were sequenced from one sample in a study of TIL therapy for anti-PD-1-resistant metastatic lung cancer. The immunoSEQ assay was v3. Produced via immunoSEQ multiplex PCR; TCRdb's table is partial and in-frame only. Among approximately 15,000 clones listed, 86% were seen once. As to time point: pre-treatment sample, taken before nivolumab and TIL therapy. The material was blood, obtained at baseline. The receptors here all came from a person aged 25-80 years with non-small cell lung cancer.

The chain joins TRBV9 to TRBJ1-6; 7 bases are a match to TRBD1. Germline trimming cut 0 bases from V and 4 bases from J; bases unmatched to any gene: 1. Germline V gene lookup returns CDR1 SGDLS and CDR2 YYNGEE. The CDR3 runs 15 residues. CDR3 amino acids: CASSVGQGYNSPLHF. CDR3 sequence (DNA): TGTGCCAGCAGCGTAGGACAGGGATATAATTCACCCCTCCACTTT.

V gene TRBV19 combines with J gene TRBJ1-1, with D unresolved. Trimming removed 3 bases from V and 0 bases from J, with 5 bases in between. This CDR3 has 13 residues. From germline, CDR1 is LNHDA and CDR2 SQIVND (reference sequence). For the CDR3, the DNA is TGTGCCAGTAGTATGGGGATGAACACTGAAGCTTTCTTT. This translates into CASSMGMNTEAFF.

The chain links TRBV7-9 to TRBJ2-3; D remains ambiguous. The V and J ends lost 4 bases and 4 bases respectively, with 6 bases between them. Per germline, CDR1 SEHNR and CDR2 FQNEAQ (reference sequence). The CDR3 is 12 residues long. Here the CDR3 reads CASSWGPDTQYF. CDR3 nucleotides: TGTGCCAGCAGCTGGGGTCCAGATACGCAGTATTTT.

The V and J genes are TRBV2 and TRBJ2-1; 7 bases are a match to TRBD1. V lost 7 bases and J lost 0; bases outside the gene matches: 6. Germline V lookup: CDR1 SNHLY, CDR2 FYNNEI. This CDR3 contains 15 residues. The CDR3 coding sequence is TGTGCCAGCACCCGCAGGGGGTCCTCCTACAATGAGCAGTTCTTC. Protein: CASTRRGSSYNEQFF.

The V call is TRBV19, the J call TRBJ2-1; D gene unclear. Germline CDR1 reads LNHDA; CDR2 reads SQIVND (reference sequence). The CDR3 contains 14 residues. V was trimmed by 3 bases and J by 7 bases, leaving 13 bases between them. For the CDR3, the DNA is TGTGCCAGTAGTATCATGGGGTACGGGAATGAGCAGTTCTTC. Residues: CASSIMGYGNEQFF.

The V call is TRBV5-6, the J call TRBJ2-7; 8 bases map to TRBD1. This CDR3 contains 15 residues. CDR1 is SGHDT, CDR2 YYEEEE, per germline. V gave up 3 bases and J gave up 3 bases; unmatched junction bases: 8. CDR3 protein: CASSSGWTGLYEQYF. The CDR3 DNA sequence: TGTGCCAGCAGCTCGGGATGGACAGGGCTCTACGAGCAGTACTTC.

The genes are TRBV7-9 and TRBJ2-1, with no clear D. The CDR3 loop spans 13 amino acids. CDR1 is SEHNR and CDR2 is FQNEAQ in the germline V gene (reference sequence). The germline V and J ends were trimmed by 1 base and 6 bases, with 7 bases remaining between them. CDR3 in DNA: TGTGCCAGCAGCTTAGTGGCGGTCAATGAGCAGTTCTTC. This encodes CASSLVAVNEQFF.

The genes are TRBV19 and TRBJ2-2, with D uncertain. Germline CDR1 LNHDA, CDR2 SQIVND (reference sequence). The germline V and J ends were trimmed by 7 bases and 3 bases, with 12 bases remaining between them. CDR3 length: 14 residues. The CDR3, as DNA: TGTGCCAGTAATCCCAGGACCTACACCGGGGAGCTGTTTTTT. This encodes CASNPRTYTGELFF.

The rearrangement joins TRBV6-4 to TRBJ2-1; D is unclear. CDR1 is MRHNA, CDR2 SNTAGT, per germline. The CDR3 spans 15 residues. The V end lost 5 bases, the J end lost 10 bases, and 21 bases lay between the germline ends. In DNA, the CDR3 is TGTGCCAGCAGTTTGACGCCGGACCCCATACGGGAGCAGTTCTTC. Encoded protein: CASSLTPDPIREQFF.

This chain uses TRBV2 with TRBJ2-5; the D is unclear. The CDR3 has 13 residues. V lost 5 bases to trimming and J lost 3 bases, with 10 bases between them. CDR1 is SNHLY, CDR2 FYNNEI, per germline. For the CDR3, the DNA is TGTGCCAGCAGTAGTGCCAGGAAAGAGACCCAGTACTTC. It yields the protein CASSSARKETQYF.

The rearrangement links TRBV11-2 to TRBJ2-5, with 7 bases aligning to TRBD2. Germline CDR1 reads SGHAT; CDR2 reads FQNNGV. V was pared by 1 base and J by 2 bases, with 7 bases of the junction left unmatched. The length of the CDR3 is 16 residues. This CDR3 reads CASSLAGGGGQETQYF. The CDR3 region has the DNA TGTGCCAGCAGCTTAGCGGGCGGGGGAGGTCAAGAGACCCAGTACTTC.

In nucleotides, the CDR3 is TGTGCCAGCAGCCCCGGCGGGGGCTCCACCGGGGAGCTGTTTTTT. Protein: CASSPGGGSTGELFF. The gene calls are TRBV28 and TRBJ2-2; tentative D call: TRBD2 (7 bases). Trimming cost V 6 bases and J 4 bases, with 15 bases left between them. Germline values: CDR1 MDHEN, CDR2 SYDVKM. The CDR3 spans 15 residues. Drawing the rest from reference TRBV28 and TRBJ2-2, the complete variable domain is DVKVTQSSRYLVKRTGEKVFLECVQDMDHENMFWYRQDPGLGLRLIYFSYDVKMKEKGDIPEGYSVSREKKERFSLILESASTNQTSMYLCASSPGGGSTGELFFGEGSRLTVL.

V usage is TRBV7-6 and J usage is TRBJ2-2; TRBD2 matches 11 bases. J gave up 4 bases and V 5 bases, and 6 bases lay outside the gene matches. This CDR3 has 16 residues. CDR1 and CDR2 (germline): SGHVS, FNYEAQ. The CDR3 nucleotides are TGTGCCAGCAGCAAAATGGGGACTAGCGGCACCGGGGAGCTGTTTTTT. Amino acid sequence: CASSKMGTSGTGELFF.

This clone was detected only a few times. The rearrangement links TRBV7-9 to TRBJ2-3; the D is unclear. Trimming took 1 base from V and 3 from J, leaving 5 bases between them. The CDR3 contains 13 residues. Germline CDR1 and CDR2: SEHNR and FQNEAQ (reference sequence). Here the CDR3 reads CASSLGLTDTQYF. In DNA, the CDR3 is TGTGCCAGCAGCTTAGGGTTGACAGATACGCAGTATTTT. Combining the CDR3 with reference TRBV7-9 and TRBJ2-3 gives the whole variable domain DTGVSQNPRHKITKRGQNVTFRCDPISEHNRLYWYRQTLGQGPEFLTYFQNEAQLEKSRLLSDRFSAERPKGSFSTLEIQRTEQGDSAMYLCASSLGLTDTQYFGPGTRLTVL.

DNA of the CDR3: TGTGCCAGCAGCCCCGGGACTATTAGCACAGATACGCAGTATTTT. It encodes CASSPGTISTDTQYF. This chain links TRBV6-6 with TRBJ2-3; 7 bases line up with TRBD2. The CDR3 consists of 15 residues. The V and J ends lost 6 bases and 0 bases, in that order; junction bases with no gene match: 6. CDR1 MNHNY and CDR2 SVGAGI come from the germline V gene (reference sequence).

The chain joins TRBV30 to TRBJ2-1, with 9 bases identical to TRBD2. V dropped 4 bases and J dropped 1; count of bases not matched to a gene: 2. CDR1 is GTSNPN, CDR2 SVGIG, per germline (reference sequence). CDR3 size: 14 residues. CDR3 sequence reads: CAWKTSGSYNEQFF. CDR3 DNA sequence: TGTGCCTGGAAAACTAGCGGGTCCTACAATGAGCAGTTCTTC. Filled out from reference TRBV30 and TRBJ2-1, the complete variable domain reads SQTIHQWPATLVQPVGSPLSLECTVEGTSNPNLYWYRQAAGRGLQLLFYSVGIGQISSEVPQNLSASRPQDRQFILSSKKLLLSDSGFYLCAWKTSGSYNEQFFGPGTRLTVL.

The V gene is TRBV28, the J gene TRBJ1-2; maybe TRBD1 (5 bases). This CDR3 is 15 amino acids long. Germline CDR1 and CDR2: MDHEN and SYDVKM. V shed 1 base and J shed 6 bases, with 15 bases lying between them. The CDR3 DNA reads as TGTGCCAGCAGTTTATCGACCAGGGTATCACATGGCTACACCTTC. This gives the protein CASSLSTRVSHGYTF.

The rearrangement links TRBV11-2 to TRBJ2-3; 10 bases agree with TRBD2. The CDR3 loop spans 17 amino acids. Trimming removed 2 bases from V and 3 bases from J; junction bases left unmatched: 8. From germline, CDR1 is SGHAT and CDR2 FQNNGV. The CDR3 is CASSLLSGGALTDTQYF. In nucleotides, the CDR3 is TGTGCCAGCAGCTTACTGAGCGGGGGGGCGTTGACAGATACGCAGTATTTT.

The V and J genes are TRBV6-1 and TRBJ2-3; TRBD1 aligns across 8 bases. The germline gives CDR1 MNHNS, CDR2 SASEGT. This CDR3 spans 14 amino acids. J lost 5 bases, V lost 5 bases, and 6 bases had no gene match. The CDR3 protein is CASSRTGTIDTQYF. In nucleotides, the CDR3 is TGTGCCAGCAGTCGGACAGGGACGATAGATACGCAGTATTTT.

V and J are TRBV6-5 and TRBJ2-2; no firm D call. The CDR3 consists of 14 residues. Trimming removed 0 bases at V and 4 bases at J, with 6 bases between. CDR1 and CDR2 from the germline V gene are MNHEY and SVGAGI. CDR3: CASSYSTATGELFF. Written as DNA, the CDR3 is TGTGCCAGCAGTTACTCGACCGCCACCGGGGAGCTGTTTTTT.

The rearrangement joins TRBV7-9 to TRBJ2-7, with D possibly TRBD1 on 5 matching bases. This CDR3 is built from 13 residues. Trimming shortened V by 5 bases and J by 5 bases, and 13 bases separated the two germline ends. Per the germline V gene, CDR1 is SEHNR and CDR2 is FQNEAQ (reference sequence). CDR3 loop: CASSHGRVHEQYF. The CDR3, as DNA: TGTGCCAGCAGCCACGGCAGGGTACACGAGCAGTACTTC.

V usage is TRBV27 and J usage is TRBJ1-1; unclear D gene. Looked up from germline, CDR1 is MNHEY and CDR2 is SMNVEV (reference sequence). Trimming left V 0 bases short and J 4 bases short, with 6 bases between. There are 13 residues in the CDR3. This CDR3 is CASSLSPATEAFF. Written as DNA, the CDR3 is TGTGCCAGCAGTTTATCTCCTGCCACTGAAGCTTTCTTT.

This chain joins TRBV6-1 and TRBJ1-1; D is undetermined. Germline V CDR1 and CDR2: MNHNS, SASEGT. The ends were cut back, 2 bases at V and 1 base at J, with 11 bases in the middle. The CDR3 is made up of 15 amino acids. The CDR3 is CASSEPGSSNTEAFF. The CDR3 nucleotides read TGTGCCAGCAGTGAACCCGGGAGCTCGAACACTGAAGCTTTCTTT.

The chain uses TRBV7-6 and TRBJ2-3; tentative D call: TRBD2 (5 bases). Germline V CDR1 and CDR2: SGHVS, FNYEAQ. The V end was cut by 5 bases, the J end by 1 base, with 13 bases between. The CDR3 consists of 15 residues. The DNA of the CDR3 is TGTGCCAGCAGCCGAAACCGGGGTGGCACAGATACGCAGTATTTT. This translates into CASSRNRGGTDTQYF.

The chain links TRBV29-1 to TRBJ2-3; 9 nucleotides align to TRBD2. J lost 4 bases, V lost 4 bases, and 6 bases had no gene match. CDR1 is SQVTM, CDR2 ANQGSEA, per germline. CDR3 length equals 14 residues. The CDR3 region is CSVGGGGRADTQYF. In nucleotides, the CDR3 is TGCAGCGTTGGGGGTGGCGGGAGGGCAGATACGCAGTATTTT.

This clone was seen once. The V gene is TRBV29-1, the J gene TRBJ1-1, with 7 positions matching TRBD1. V trimming: 7 bases; J trimming: 8 bases; junction bases outside the gene matches: 7. Germline CDR1 is SQVTM and CDR2 is ANQGSEA. The CDR3 covers 11 residues. The CDR3 reads CSAGPGQEAFF. CDR3 nucleotide sequence: TGCAGCGCCGGCCCGGGACAGGAAGCTTTCTTT.

The chain links TRBV5-1 to TRBJ1-4, with D unclear. The V gene lost 0 bases and the J gene lost 4 bases, with 10 bases spanning the gap. This CDR3 is built from 15 residues. Germline V gene data show CDR1 as SGHRS and CDR2 as YFSETQ. The CDR3 here is CASSLGTDYNEKLFF. CDR3 sequence (DNA): TGCGCCAGCAGCTTGGGGACGGATTATAATGAAAAACTGTTTTTT.

This chain uses TRBV7-2 with TRBJ1-1; perhaps TRBD1 as D (6 bases). The CDR3 runs to 15 residues. The V and J ends lost 3 bases and 11 bases respectively, with 22 bases between them. CDR1 and CDR2 (germline): SGHTA, FQGNSA. The CDR3 coding sequence is TGTGCCAGCAGCTTCGGACCAACAGGGCTAGGGAGTGCTTTCTTT. It yields the protein CASSFGPTGLGSAFF.